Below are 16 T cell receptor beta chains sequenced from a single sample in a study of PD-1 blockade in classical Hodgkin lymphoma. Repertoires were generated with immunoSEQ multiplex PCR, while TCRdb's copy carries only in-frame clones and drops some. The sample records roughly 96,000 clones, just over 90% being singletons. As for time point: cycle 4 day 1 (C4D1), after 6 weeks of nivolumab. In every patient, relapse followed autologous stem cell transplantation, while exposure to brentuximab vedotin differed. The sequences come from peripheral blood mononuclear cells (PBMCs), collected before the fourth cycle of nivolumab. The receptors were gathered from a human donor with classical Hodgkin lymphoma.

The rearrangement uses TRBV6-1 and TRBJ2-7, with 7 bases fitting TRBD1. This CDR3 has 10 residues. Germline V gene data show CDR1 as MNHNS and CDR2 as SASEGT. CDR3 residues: CARGPLEQYF. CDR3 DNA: TGTGCTAGGGGGCCCCTCGAGCAGTACTTC.

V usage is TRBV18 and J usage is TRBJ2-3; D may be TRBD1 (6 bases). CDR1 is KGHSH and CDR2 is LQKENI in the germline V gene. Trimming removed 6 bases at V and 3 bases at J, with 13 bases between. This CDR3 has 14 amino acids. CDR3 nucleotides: TGTGCCAGCTCCGACAGGTTTGAGACAGATACGCAGTATTTT. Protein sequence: CASSDRFETDTQYF.

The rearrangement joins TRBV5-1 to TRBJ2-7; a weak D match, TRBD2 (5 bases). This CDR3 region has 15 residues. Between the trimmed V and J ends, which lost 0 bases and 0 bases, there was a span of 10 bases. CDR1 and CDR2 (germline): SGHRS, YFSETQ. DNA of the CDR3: TGCGCCAGCAGCTTGGAGGCTAGCAGCTCCTACGAGCAGTACTTC. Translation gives CASSLEASSSYEQYF.

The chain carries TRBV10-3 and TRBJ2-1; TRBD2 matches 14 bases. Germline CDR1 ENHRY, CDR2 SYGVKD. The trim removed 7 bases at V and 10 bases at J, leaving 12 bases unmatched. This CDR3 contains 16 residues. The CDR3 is CAITVGLAGGRGEQFF. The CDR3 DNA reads TGTGCCATCACGGTCGGACTAGCGGGAGGCCGAGGGGAGCAGTTCTTC.

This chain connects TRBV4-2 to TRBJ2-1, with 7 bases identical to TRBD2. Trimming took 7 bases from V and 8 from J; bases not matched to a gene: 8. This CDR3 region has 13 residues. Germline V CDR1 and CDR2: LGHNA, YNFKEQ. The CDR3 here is CASTSGLGDEQFF. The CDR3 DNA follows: TGTGCCAGCACCTCAGGACTAGGCGATGAGCAGTTCTTC.

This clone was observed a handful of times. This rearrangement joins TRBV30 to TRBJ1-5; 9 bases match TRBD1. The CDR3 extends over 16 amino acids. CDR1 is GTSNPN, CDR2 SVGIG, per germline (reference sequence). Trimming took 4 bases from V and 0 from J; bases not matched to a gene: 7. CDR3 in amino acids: CAWTAQGAYSNQPQHF. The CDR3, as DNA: TGTGCCTGGACCGCACAGGGGGCTTATAGCAATCAGCCCCAGCATTTT.

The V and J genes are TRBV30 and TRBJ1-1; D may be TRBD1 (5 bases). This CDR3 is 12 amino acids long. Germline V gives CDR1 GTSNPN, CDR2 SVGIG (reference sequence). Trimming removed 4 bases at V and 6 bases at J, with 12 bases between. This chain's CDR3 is CAWKGYEAEAFF. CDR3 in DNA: TGTGCCTGGAAGGGGTACGAGGCTGAAGCTTTCTTT. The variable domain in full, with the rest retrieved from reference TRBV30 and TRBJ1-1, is SQTIHQWPATLVQPVGSPLSLECTVEGTSNPNLYWYRQAAGRGLQLLFYSVGIGQISSEVPQNLSASRPQDRQFILSSKKLLLSDSGFYLCAWKGYEAEAFFGQGTRLTVV.

The CDR3 nucleotides are TGTGCCAGCTCCTCCTCAGGGGGCTCTAATGAAAAACTGTTTTTT. This translates into CASSSSGGSNEKLFF. This chain connects TRBV18 to TRBJ1-4; 8 nucleotides match TRBD1. The CDR3 extends over 15 amino acids. Per the germline V gene, CDR1 is KGHSH and CDR2 is LQKENI. The junction had 6 bases not matched to a gene; V was cut back by 6 bases and J by 3 bases.

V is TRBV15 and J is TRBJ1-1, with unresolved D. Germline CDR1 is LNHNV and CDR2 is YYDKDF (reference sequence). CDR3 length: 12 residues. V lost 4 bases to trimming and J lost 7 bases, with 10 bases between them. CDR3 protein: CATSTWTGEAFF. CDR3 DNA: TGTGCCACCAGCACCTGGACGGGTGAAGCTTTCTTT.

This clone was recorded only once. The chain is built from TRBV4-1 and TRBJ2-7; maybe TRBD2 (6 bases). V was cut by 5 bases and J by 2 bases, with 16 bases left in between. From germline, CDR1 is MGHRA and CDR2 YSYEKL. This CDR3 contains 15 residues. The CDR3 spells CASSAGPHSTYEQYF. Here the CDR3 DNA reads TGCGCCAGCAGCGCGGGACCCCACTCCACCTACGAGCAGTACTTC.

CDR3 bases: TGCGCCAGCAGCTGGCGGGGGCTAGCGGGCCTCAATGAGCAGTTCTTC. It codes for CASSWRGLAGLNEQFF. The chain couples TRBV5-1 to TRBJ2-1, with 8 bases that match TRBD2. The CDR3 consists of 16 residues. Germline CDR1 reads SGHRS; CDR2 reads YFSETQ. Losses at the gene ends were 3 bases for V and 6 bases for J; bases not matched to a gene: 11.

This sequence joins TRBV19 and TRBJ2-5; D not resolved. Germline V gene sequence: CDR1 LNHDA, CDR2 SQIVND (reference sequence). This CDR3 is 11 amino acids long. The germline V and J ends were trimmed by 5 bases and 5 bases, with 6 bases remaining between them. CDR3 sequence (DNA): TGTGCCAGTAGTTGTAAGGAGACCCAGTACTTC. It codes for CASSCKETQYF.

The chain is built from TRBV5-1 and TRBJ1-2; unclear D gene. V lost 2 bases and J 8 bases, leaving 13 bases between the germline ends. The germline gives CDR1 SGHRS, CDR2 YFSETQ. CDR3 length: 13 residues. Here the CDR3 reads CASSFGYLGGYTF. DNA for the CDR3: TGCGCCAGCAGCTTTGGATATTTGGGAGGCTACACCTTC.

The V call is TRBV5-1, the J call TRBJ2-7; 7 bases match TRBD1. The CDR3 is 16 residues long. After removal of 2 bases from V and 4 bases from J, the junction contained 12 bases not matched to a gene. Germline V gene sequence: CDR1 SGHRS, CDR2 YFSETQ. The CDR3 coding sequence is TGCGCCAGCAGCTTATCACGGGACAGAGTTCCTTACGAGCAGTACTTC. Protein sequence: CASSLSRDRVPYEQYF.

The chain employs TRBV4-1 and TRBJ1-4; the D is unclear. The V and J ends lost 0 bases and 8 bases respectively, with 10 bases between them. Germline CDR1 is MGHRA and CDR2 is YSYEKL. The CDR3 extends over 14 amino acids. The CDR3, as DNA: TGCGCCAGCAGCCAAGACCGGCTAGGGGAAAAACTGTTTTTT. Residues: CASSQDRLGEKLFF.

CDR3 region: CASSFEWEGNQETQYF. In DNA form, the CDR3 reads TGTGCCAGCAGTTTTGAATGGGAGGGGAACCAAGAGACCCAGTACTTC. The chain recombines TRBV28 with TRBJ2-5, with TRBD2 matching over 7 bases. CDR3 length: 16 residues. Germline V gives CDR1 MDHEN, CDR2 SYDVKM. With 3 bases clipped from V and 0 bases from J, the junction kept 7 bases outside the gene matches.